Each of the 18 T cell receptor beta chains below was sequenced from the same sample in a study of shared clonotypes between healthy human individuals. The naive CD8 subset, CD45RO-negative cells positively selected for CCR7, excluded terminally differentiated effector memory CD45RA+ cells. TCRdb's table, derived via immunoSEQ multiplex PCR, lists solely in-frame clones and lacks some. The sample consists of roughly 850,000 clones, around 96% of them appearing once. Specimen: naive CD8+ T cells sorted from blood. These receptors were collected from a man aged 25 to 40 in good health.

This clone was observed once. A read error may produce the germline difference seen at one junction end. V and J are TRBV2 and TRBJ1-1; D is possibly TRBD1 (5 bases). CDR3 length equals 13 residues. Germline V gives CDR1 SNHLY, CDR2 FYNNEI. The CDR3 DNA follows: TGTGCCAGCAGAGAAGGGGTTTACACTGAAGCTTTCTTT. Residues: CASREGVYTEAFF.

The rearrangement uses TRBV15 and TRBJ1-1; tentative D call: TRBD1 (6 bases). The CDR3 is made up of 15 amino acids. The V gene lost 3 bases and the J gene lost 1 base, with 12 bases spanning the gap. Germline-derived CDR1 and CDR2 are LNHNV and YYDKDF (reference sequence). In DNA, the CDR3 is TGTGCCACCAGCAGGAGGGACAACGGGAACACTGAAGCTTTCTTT. Protein: CATSRRDNGNTEAFF.

V is TRBV27 and J is TRBJ2-2; D not resolved. The CDR3 loop spans 13 amino acids. In germline, CDR1 is MNHEY, CDR2 SMNVEV (reference sequence). The V end lost 6 bases, the J end lost 2 bases, and 7 bases lay between the germline ends. The CDR3: CASSYTNTGELFF. The DNA for the CDR3 is TGTGCCAGCAGCTACACAAACACCGGGGAGCTGTTTTTT.

The rearrangement uses TRBV25-1 and TRBJ1-4, with 9 bases aligning to TRBD1. There are 18 residues in the CDR3. Trimming took 0 bases from V and 0 from J; bases not matched to a gene: 5. Germline assignment: CDR1 MGHDK and CDR2 SYGVNS. The CDR3 bases are TGTGCCAGCAGTGAATATTTGAGGACAGGGGCAACTAATGAAAAACTGTTTTTT. Translated: CASSEYLRTGATNEKLFF.

The chain recombines TRBV4-3 with TRBJ2-1; tentatively, D is TRBD1 (5 bases). CDR1 and CDR2 (germline): LGHNA, YSLEER. Trimming pared 1 base from V and 2 bases from J, leaving 18 bases between. This CDR3 has 18 residues. In nucleotides, the CDR3 is TGCGCCAGCAGCCAAGTAGTAGTCGACAGAGCAGCCTACAATGAGCAGTTCTTC. Translation: CASSQVVVDRAAYNEQFF.

The chain has TRBV27 and TRBJ2-1, with D perhaps being TRBD1 or TRBD2 (5 bases each). CDR1 and CDR2 from the germline V gene are MNHEY and SMNVEV (reference sequence). V was shortened by 6 bases and J by 6 bases, with 21 bases between the two germline ends. The CDR3 spans 16 residues. CDR3 nucleotides: TGTGCCAGCAGCGGGGTAGGGGCCCGAGGATCCAATGAGCAGTTCTTC. Translated, it gives CASSGVGARGSNEQFF.

The chain employs TRBV7-9 and TRBJ2-7; TRBD1 or TRBD2 may be the D gene (5 bases each). Germline-derived CDR1 and CDR2 are SEHNR and FQNEAQ (reference sequence). This CDR3 spans 12 amino acids. V gave up 5 bases and J gave up 7 bases, with 12 bases separating them. This chain's CDR3 is CASSPGTLEQYF. In nucleotides, the CDR3 is TGTGCCAGCAGCCCTGGGACGTTGGAGCAGTACTTC.

This clone was seen a single time. This specimen includes other DNA sequences encoding the same CDR3. The chain employs TRBV27 and TRBJ2-1; no definite D call. The CDR3 spans 13 residues. In germline, CDR1 is MNHEY, CDR2 SMNVEV (reference sequence). V lost 6 bases, J lost 0 bases, and 6 bases lay in between. The DNA for the CDR3 is TGTGCCAGCAGCCTGAGCTCCTACAATGAGCAGTTCTTC. Protein sequence: CASSLSSYNEQFF.

The rearrangement uses TRBV10-3 and TRBJ2-4; D is possibly TRBD1 (6 bases). V lost 0 bases and J lost 13, with 16 bases in between. This CDR3 has 14 amino acids. Per the germline V gene, CDR1 is ENHRY and CDR2 is SYGVKD. The CDR3 sequence: CAISESGQPPGQYF. CDR3 DNA: TGTGCCATCAGTGAGTCAGGACAGCCCCCTGGGCAGTACTTC.

With respect to this clone: The sample carries other DNA sequences with the same CDR3. The rearrangement joins TRBV5-4 to TRBJ2-7; TRBD1 matches 7 bases. After removal of 4 bases from V and 1 base from J, the junction contained 5 bases not matched to a gene. The CDR3 runs to 14 residues. Germline loops: CDR1 SGHNT, CDR2 YYREEE (reference sequence). The CDR3 nucleotides read TGTGCCAGCAGCCCCCGGGACAGTTCCTACGAGCAGTACTTC. Translation gives CASSPRDSSYEQYF.

The chain uses TRBV28 and TRBJ2-1; 9 positions match TRBD2. The CDR3 is 14 amino acids. Germline V CDR1 and CDR2: MDHEN, SYDVKM. J lost 10 bases, V lost 2 bases, and 6 bases had no gene match. The DNA of the CDR3 is TGTGCCAGCAGTTTAATGGCGGGAGGGCGGGAGCAGTTCTTC. Encoded protein: CASSLMAGGREQFF.

The CDR3 is CASRLSGLRPQHF. The CDR3 nucleotides read TGTGCCAGCAGGTTATCCGGACTAAGGCCCCAGCATTTT. The rearrangement uses TRBV6-1 and TRBJ1-5; no clear D. CDR1 and CDR2 from the germline V gene are MNHNS and SASEGT. The V end was cut by 6 bases, the J end by 9 bases, with 15 bases between. The CDR3 sequence is 13 residues long.

This chain links TRBV9 with TRBJ2-7; 11 bases line up with TRBD2. V gave up 0 bases and J gave up 4 bases; unmatched junction bases: 3. This CDR3 comprises 15 residues. Germline assignment: CDR1 SGDLS and CDR2 YYNGEE. As DNA, the CDR3 is TGTGCCAGCAGCGTAGGCCCTAGCGGGAGGTACGAGCAGTACTTC. Amino acid sequence: CASSVGPSGRYEQYF.

The chain links TRBV10-3 to TRBJ2-7; 13 bases line up with TRBD2. Trimming removed 11 bases from V and 5 bases from J; junction bases left unmatched: 3. This CDR3 spans 12 amino acids. Germline values: CDR1 ENHRY, CDR2 SYGVKD. CDR3 protein: CAGGTSGNEQYF. The DNA for the CDR3 is TGTGCCGGGGGGACTAGCGGGAACGAGCAGTACTTC.

The rearrangement links TRBV7-2 to TRBJ2-2, with D perhaps matching TRBD2 (6 bases). Germline CDR1 reads SGHTA; CDR2 reads FQGNSA. Trimming stripped 2 bases from V and 2 bases from J, with 21 bases between. The CDR3 covers 19 residues. CDR3 loop: CASSLRKSLADLNTGELFF. CDR3 bases: TGTGCCAGCAGCTTACGGAAGAGCTTAGCGGATCTAAACACCGGGGAGCTGTTTTTT. Combining the CDR3 with reference TRBV7-2 and TRBJ2-2 gives the whole variable domain GAGVSQSPSNKVTEKGKDVELRCDPISGHTALYWYRQSLGQGLEFLIYFQGNSAPDKSGLPSDRFSAERTGGSVSTLTIQRTQQEDSAVYLCASSLRKSLADLNTGELFFGEGSRLTVL.

The gene calls are TRBV7-9 and TRBJ1-4, with D possibly being TRBD1 (6 bases). The V end was cut by 8 bases, the J end by 7 bases, with 23 bases between. CDR1 SEHNR and CDR2 FQNEAQ come from the germline V gene (reference sequence). The CDR3 contains 16 residues. The CDR3 sequence: CASVGRGGPITEKLFF. CDR3 bases: TGTGCCAGCGTGGGAAGAGGGGGGCCGATTACTGAAAAACTGTTTTTT.

The rearrangement links TRBV7-9 to TRBJ2-2, with D possibly being TRBD2 (6 bases). V was pared by 8 bases and J by 8 bases, with 27 bases between. CDR3 length: 17 residues. Per germline, CDR1 SEHNR and CDR2 FQNEAQ (reference sequence). The CDR3 nucleotides read TGTGCCAGCTTTCCCCTCGCGCTAGCGATCAAGGAGGGGGAGCTGTTTTTT. Amino acid sequence: CASFPLALAIKEGELFF.

The chain uses TRBV4-3 and TRBJ1-1, with D possibly TRBD1 on 5 matching bases. The CDR3 runs 15 residues. V was trimmed by 0 bases and J by 4 bases, leaving 12 bases between them. The germline CDR1 and CDR2 sequences are LGHNA and YSLEER. CDR3 sequence: CASSQDRVPGTEAFF. The CDR3 DNA reads TGCGCCAGCAGCCAAGACAGGGTTCCTGGCACTGAAGCTTTCTTT.